This T cell receptor (beta chain) was found in a study of blood T cell repertoires in COVID-19 (dated by TCRdb to about 2020). Background on the whole study: Samples from collaborators originated in the United States, Italy and Spain and spanned both the acute and convalescent phases of COVID-19. The prospective study material was composed of cDNA or gDNA derived from T cells, B-cell-depleted T cells, or PBMCs. Subjects who had been exposed to COVID-19, were actively infected with it, or had recovered from it provided the deeply sampled blood TCRbeta repertoires that made up the dataset. A freely available public database, intended as a resource for researchers studying the immune response to SARS-CoV-2, is where the repertoires were released. The samples were drawn from the first 160 participants of the ongoing ImmuneRACE study and from under 1,500 subjects provided by 6 global collaborators. Sample metadata almost always included a de-identified subject ID, COVID-19 status, age in years and sex. Where available, HLA class I and class II types were obtained from metadata supplied by the sample provider rather than from assay-based typing.

TCRbeta CDR3 regions were amplified from genomic DNA using the immunoSEQ Assay, a bias-controlled multiplex PCR. Regarding the original processing steps: The number of nucleated cells in each sample was estimated by amplification of reference gene primers within the assay. Sequence reads were collapsed and filtered to measure the absolute abundance of every unique TCRbeta CDR3 rearrangement. Productive Simpson clonality was computed per sample as the square root of Simpson's diversity index over productive rearrangements. TCRdb carries this immuneACCESS record with in-frame sequences only. Its versions omit some clonotypes, under half of them owing to an unresolved V gene in the studies checked, with the rest unexplained. Clone size and V and J calls were adopted from that table, with D and trimming inferred from the DNA. This sample is represented by roughly 190,000 clones; roughly 84% of them were singletons. The biggest ten clones account for 3.2% of the sample.

The paper as a whole reports these results and caveats: The amount of clinical and demographic metadata varied by source and participant and was provided uncurated.

About this clone itself: Its antigen is not yet known. Within one base of it there is no much larger clone, and no base qualities were kept.

From a lookup of the germline V gene, CDR1 and CDR2 are SGHRS and YFSETQ. CDR3 length: 15 amino acids, cysteine to phenylalanine. Solely the CDR3 DNA is kept, with 45 bases framed from the first base. Germline trimming amounts to 4 bases on V and 2 bases on J, with 5 as the count of junction bases outside the gene matches. Enrolling through a virtual design, the prospective study's participants ranged in age from roughly 18 to 90 years and lived across about two dozen United States geographic areas. Cohort assignment in the prospective study relied on participant-reported clinical history from a screening survey and a study questionnaire. A participant counted as exposed if, within 2 weeks of entering the study, that participant had been in contact with someone who had a PCR-confirmed or clinician-diagnosed COVID-19 case. In the prospective study, mobile phlebotomists collected whole blood, serum and a nasopharyngeal or oropharyngeal swab from each participant. Additional blood draws and questionnaires over an approximately 2-month period could optionally be provided by prospective study participants. Before DNA extraction, blood samples from the prospective study were shipped at room temperature or frozen.

This TCR derives from a woman under 40 who had been exposed to COVID-19. The specimen was PBMCs or T cells enriched from blood (not recorded which). The chain links TRBV5-1 with TRBJ2-7, and 11 junction bases match TRBD2. The sequence in DNA is TGCGCCAGCAGCGAGTTAGCGGGGGGGACCTACGAGCAGTACTTC. Its translation is CASSELAGGTYEQYF.